This is a list of T cell receptor beta chains from one sample in a study of T-cell memory formation after mild COVID-19. TCRdb reanalysed the 5' RACE reads using MiXCR and keeps one entry per CDR3 protein. The sample contains roughly 620,000 distinct CDR3 sequences, about a sixth of which appear only once. What was sequenced was PBMCs or a T cell subset sorted from them (not recorded which). The source is an adult woman who had mild COVID-19 (a few samples of this study predate the infection). Cell type and time point are not known. CDR3s leave out the opening cysteine and the closing phenylalanine or tryptophan. Fields, in order: clone size, J gene, V gene, CDR3 protein. Expanded clones are given a class, and other clones once, few, many or no size at all.

many TRBJ2-7 TRBV7-8 ASSLALNEQY
NA TRBJ1-2 TRBV6-1 ASAPDRYGYT
few TRBJ2-6 TRBV12-3/TRBV12-4 ASSLVMGQSPGANVLT
NA TRBJ2-7 TRBV18 ASSPQEARYEQY
many TRBJ2-7 TRBV15 ATSQWTGPAYEQY
NA TRBJ2-1 TRBV24-1 ATSEDARAPPYNEQF
few TRBJ1-2 TRBV29-1 SVANRGSDYGYT
few TRBJ1-1 TRBV4-1 ASSQEAIRRIMNTEAF
few TRBJ1-6 TRBV6-4 ASSDKTGGSSPLH
NA TRBJ1-1 TRBV30 AWSPSRGAEAF
NA TRBJ2-1 TRBV5-6 ASSPRGSGRRDEQF
NA TRBJ2-7 TRBV7-9 ASTGYSYEQY
NA TRBJ1-3 TRBV30 AWGPGQSFHRSGNTIY
NA TRBJ1-1 TRBV12-3/TRBV12-4 ASSGEQLTEAF
few TRBJ2-5 TRBV29-1 SVVAGGETQY
few TRBJ2-7 TRBV5-5 ASSLAAGWTYEQY
NA TRBJ1-2 TRBV12-3/TRBV12-4 ASSRGQGETYGYT
NA TRBJ2-3 TRBV7-9 ASSGLGGVRGTDTQY
few TRBJ2-1 TRBV20-1 SARDQSSREPYNEQF
NA TRBJ1-1 TRBV6-1 ASSADSEEAEAF
few TRBJ2-3 TRBV4-3 ASGQRELLDTQY
few TRBJ2-7 TRBV12-3/TRBV12-4 ASSRSDRSSYEQY
few TRBJ2-7 TRBV4-2 ASSQDGTTYEQY
NA TRBJ2-7 TRBV6-2/TRBV6-3 ASTLSGGPYYEQY
few TRBJ2-3 TRBV20-1 SASGDSDTQY
few TRBJ2-7 TRBV29-1 SVLVPTDYEQY
few TRBJ2-5 TRBV4-1 ASSIRGNQETQY
NA TRBJ2-3 TRBV5-1 ASSRGGAGGVTDTQY